The 28 T cell receptor beta chains given below trace back to one sample, sequenced in a study of T cells in Graves' hyperthyroidism and ophthalmopathy. Amplification yielded TCR beta CDR3 regions, with RNA transcripts as the source. Researchers ran a first-round RT-PCR on the TCR CDR3 using the HTBI primer set. TCRdb ran MiXCR on the multiplex PCR reads and lists one entry per CDR3 protein. The sample carries 600,000 or so distinct CDR3 sequences, approximately 14% recorded once. The sequenced sample was blood. Source of these receptors: a woman aged 18-35 years with Graves' ophthalmopathy.

This clonotype was seen at least ten times. The chain carries TRBV12-3 or TRBV12-4 and TRBJ2-1; TRBD2 might be the D (6 bases). V shed 3 bases and J shed 2 bases, with 11 bases lying between them. This CDR3 contains 15 residues. DNA for the CDR3: TGTGCCAGCAGTTTGAACGGGAGAGCCTACAATGAGCAGTTCTTC. Its protein is CASSLNGRAYNEQFF.

This clonotype was picked up many times. The CDR3: CSVDRNTEAFF. The CDR3 DNA reads as TGCAGCGTAGACAGGAACACTGAAGCTTTCTTT. The chain uses TRBV29-1 and TRBJ1-1; tentative D call: TRBD1 (5 bases). The V end lost 6 bases, the J end lost 1 base, and 6 bases lay between the germline ends. This CDR3 region has 11 residues. From germline, CDR1 is SQVTM and CDR2 ANQGSEA.

Notes on this clonotype: One end of the junction varies from germline; a read error may be responsible. J is TRBJ1-4 and V is TRBV6-5, with D possibly being TRBD1 (6 bases). This CDR3 is 15 amino acids long. The germline gives CDR1 MNHEY, CDR2 SVGAGI. The CDR3 loop is CASSYGGHTNGKLFF. Here the CDR3 DNA reads TGTGCCAGCAGTTACGGGGGACACACGAATGGAAAACTGTTTTTT.

Ten or more counts support this clonotype. The genes are TRBV20-1 and TRBJ1-2; 12 bases map to TRBD1. The germline CDR1 and CDR2 sequences are DFQATT and SNEGSKA (reference sequence). V dropped 5 bases and J dropped 8; count of bases not matched to a gene: 9. CDR3 size: 14 residues. The CDR3 coding sequence is TGCAGTGCTCCCGATTTGGGACAGGGGGCGGGCTACACCTTC. As protein: CSAPDLGQGAGYTF.

This clonotype was counted many times. This chain connects TRBV6-6 to TRBJ2-1; D may match TRBD1 or TRBD2 (6 bases each). This CDR3 contains 21 residues. Germline V gene sequence: CDR1 MNHNY, CDR2 SVGAGI (reference sequence). The germline V and J ends were trimmed by 0 bases and 5 bases, with 29 bases remaining between them. In nucleotides, the CDR3 is TGTGCCAGCAGTTACTCGGGGGCGGGATGGTGGATAGGCGGAGTGGACAATGAGCAGTTCTTC. Translation: CASSYSGAGWWIGGVDNEQFF.

This clonotype was counted at least ten times. The chain employs TRBV7-9 and TRBJ1-2, with D unresolved. Deletions cut 2 bases from V and 0 bases from J, with 13 bases between. The CDR3 spans 16 residues. Germline V gives CDR1 SEHNR, CDR2 FQNEAQ (reference sequence). CDR3 nucleotides: TGTGCCAGCAGCTTACCCGCCGCCGGGACTAACTATGGCTACACCTTC. It yields the protein CASSLPAAGTNYGYTF.

In this sample, this clonotype turned up a few times. The chain employs TRBV28 and TRBJ2-1; TRBD1 matches at 7 bases. The CDR3 totals 13 residues. J lost 7 bases, V lost 6 bases, and 6 bases had no gene match. Germline V gene sequence: CDR1 MDHEN, CDR2 SYDVKM. The CDR3 protein is CASSQGGRNEQFF. CDR3 bases: TGTGCCAGCAGCCAAGGGGGCCGGAATGAGCAGTTCTTC.

The chain is built from TRBV7-3 and TRBJ2-6; D possibly corresponds to TRBD1 (6 bases). CDR1 SGHTA and CDR2 FQGTGA come from the germline V gene. The CDR3 has 18 residues. V was trimmed by 2 bases and J by 0 bases, leaving 14 bases between them. The CDR3 DNA follows: TGTGCCAGCAGCTTAGATGCCCAGGGGTTCTCTGGGGCCAACGTCCTGACTTTC. Its protein is CASSLDAQGFSGANVLTF. Full variable domain (missing parts from reference TRBV7-3 and TRBJ2-6): GAGVSQTPSNKVTEKGKYVELRCDPISGHTALYWYRQSLGQGPEFLIYFQGTGAADDSGLPNDRFFAVRPEGSVSTLKIQRTERGDSAVYLCASSLDAQGFSGANVLTFGAGSRLTVL.

At least ten counts were recorded for this clonotype. This chain joins TRBV12-3 or TRBV12-4 and TRBJ2-7; TRBD1 matches 10 bases. CDR3 size: 15 residues. Losses at the gene ends were 6 bases for V and 6 bases for J; bases not matched to a gene: 11. The CDR3 here is CASSTSDRGRVEQYF. Written as DNA, the CDR3 is TGTGCCAGCAGCACGTCCGACAGGGGGCGAGTCGAGCAGTACTTC.

This clonotype was counted at least ten times. The rearrangement joins TRBV7-3 to TRBJ1-2, with 8 bases lining up with TRBD1. CDR1 is SGHTA and CDR2 is FQGTGA in the germline V gene. Trimming cost V 5 bases and J 8 bases; bases outside gene matches: 19. The CDR3 loop spans 17 amino acids. The DNA for the CDR3 is TGTGCCAGCAGCCCCGCCCTCTCTTCAGGGGGCGCGCAAGGCTACACCTTC. Translation: CASSPALSSGGAQGYTF.

This clonotype was recorded many times. V is TRBV12-5 and J is TRBJ2-1; 14 bases agree with TRBD2. The ends lost 1 base at V and 6 bases at J; junction bases unmatched: 5. The CDR3 consists of 17 residues. Germline assignment: CDR1 LGHNT and CDR2 FRNRAP. The CDR3 bases are TGTGCTAGTGGTTTGGCGACTAGCGGGAGGGATATCAATGAGCAGTTCTTC. Its protein product is CASGLATSGRDINEQFF.

This clonotype has at least ten counts. This chain uses TRBV27 with TRBJ2-3; 8 bases match TRBD1. CDR3 length equals 18 residues. CDR1 is MNHEY, CDR2 SMNVEV, per germline (reference sequence). The trim removed 6 bases at V and 6 bases at J, leaving 20 bases unmatched. CDR3 sequence (DNA): TGTGCCAGCAGCACTCGCCCCCCGGGACAGGCCTCCTCGGATACGCAGTATTTT. It yields the protein CASSTRPPGQASSDTQYF.

This clonotype showed up many times. An end of the junction differs from the germline gene, which may be a read error. The chain carries TRBV18 and TRBJ2-7; TRBD2 agrees at 11 bases. The CDR3 loop spans 14 amino acids. The germline V gene encodes CDR1 KGHSH and CDR2 LQKENI. The CDR3 sequence: CASSQTSGKAERYF. Here the CDR3 DNA reads TGTGCCAGCTCACAGACTAGCGGGAAGGCAGAGCGGTACTTC.

The sample holds many counts of this clonotype. It may be a read error: a sequence one base away is much more abundant. The genes are TRBV28 and TRBJ2-7, with D possibly matching TRBD2 (6 bases). The CDR3 contains 15 residues. CDR1 is MDHEN and CDR2 is SYDVKM in the germline V gene. CDR3 protein: CASSTTSSAGYEQCF. CDR3 DNA: TGTGCCAGCAGTACAACTAGCTCCGCGGGATACGAGCAGTGCTTC.

This clonotype was counted at least ten times. The chain links TRBV6-1 to TRBJ2-1; TRBD2 matches at 10 bases. Germline loops: CDR1 MNHNS, CDR2 SASEGT. The trim removed 5 bases at V and 3 bases at J, leaving 4 bases unmatched. This CDR3 is 15 amino acids long. The CDR3 here is CASSTGTSVYNEQFF. For the CDR3, the DNA is TGTGCCAGCAGTACCGGGACTAGCGTCTACAATGAGCAGTTCTTC.

The V and J genes are TRBV28 and TRBJ2-5, with 8 bases matching TRBD2. Germline CDR1 and CDR2: MDHEN and SYDVKM. Trimming removed 8 bases from V and 7 bases from J; junction bases left unmatched: 9. The CDR3 consists of 13 residues. For the CDR3, the DNA is TGTGCCAGCTCGGGGGGGGGCTTTGGGACCCAGTACTTC. Encoded protein: CASSGGGFGTQYF. The whole variable domain, filled in from reference TRBV28 and TRBJ2-5, reads DVKVTQSSRYLVKRTGEKVFLECVQDMDHENMFWYRQDPGLGLRLIYFSYDVKMKEKGDIPEGYSVSREKKERFSLILESASTNQTSMYLCASSGGGFGTQYFGPGTRLLVL.

This clonotype appeared many times. The chain carries TRBV24-1 and TRBJ2-5; 10 nucleotides line up with TRBD2. This CDR3 has 14 residues. The junction had 4 bases not matched to a gene; V was cut back by 5 bases and J by 5 bases. Germline V gives CDR1 KGHDR, CDR2 SFDVKD. As DNA, the CDR3 is TGTGCCACCAGTGGGACTAGCGGTTGGGAGACCCAGTACTTC. It is translated as CATSGTSGWETQYF.

The chain uses TRBV5-1 and TRBJ2-1; 7 bases agree with TRBD2. The CDR3 extends over 15 amino acids. Germline V lookup: CDR1 SGHRS, CDR2 YFSETQ. J lost 0 bases, V lost 7 bases, and 7 bases had no gene match. As DNA, the CDR3 is TGCGCCAGCTGCCCCAGCGGGACCTCCTACAATGAGCAGTTCTTC. Translation gives CASCPSGTSYNEQFF.

There are a few counts of this clonotype. V usage is TRBV5-1 and J usage is TRBJ2-1, with TRBD2 matching over 12 bases. Trimming cost V 3 bases and J 7 bases; bases outside gene matches: 2. Germline V gene lookup returns CDR1 SGHRS and CDR2 YFSETQ. This CDR3 spans 14 amino acids. The CDR3 reads CASSSGTSGNEQFF. DNA for the CDR3: TGCGCCAGCAGCTCCGGGACTAGCGGGAATGAGCAGTTCTTC.

The chain couples TRBV5-1 to TRBJ2-7; D is possibly TRBD2 (6 bases). This CDR3 has 13 amino acids. CDR1 is SGHRS and CDR2 is YFSETQ in the germline V gene. V lost 1 base and J lost 7, with 12 bases in between. Written as DNA, the CDR3 is TGCGCCAGCAGCTTGAGGGCAGGGAGGGAGCAGTACTTC. Translation: CASSLRAGREQYF.

This clonotype came up many times. J is TRBJ2-7 and V is TRBV29-1, with TRBD1 identical over 9 bases. V lost 3 bases, J lost 4 bases, and 7 bases stayed unmatched. CDR1 SQVTM and CDR2 ANQGSEA come from the germline V gene. This CDR3 is built from 14 residues. Here the CDR3 DNA reads TGCAGCGTTGAGATCCCGGGACAGGGTTACGAGCAGTACTTC. It is translated as CSVEIPGQGYEQYF.

This clonotype appeared many times. The genes are TRBV7-9 and TRBJ2-1, with 9 nucleotides matching TRBD2. V gave up 0 bases and J gave up 7 bases; unmatched junction bases: 4. The germline CDR1 and CDR2 sequences are SEHNR and FQNEAQ (reference sequence). This CDR3 comprises 15 residues. The CDR3 bases are TGTGCCAGCAGCTTAGCTAGCGGGGGACGGAATGAGCAGTTCTTC. Translated, it gives CASSLASGGRNEQFF.

The chain's CDR3 is CASSLRRGGQPQHF. CDR3 sequence (DNA): TGTGCCAGCAGCTTACGAAGGGGAGGTCAGCCCCAGCATTTT. V usage is TRBV11-3 and J usage is TRBJ1-5, with TRBD1 as a possible D gene (5 bases). This CDR3 contains 14 residues. The germline V gene has CDR1 SGHNT and CDR2 YENEEA. Trimming removed 2 bases from V and 6 bases from J, with 11 bases in between.

This clonotype has at least ten counts. The chain uses TRBV7-3 and TRBJ2-3, with D perhaps matching TRBD1 (6 bases). Trimming stripped 5 bases from V and 2 bases from J, with 20 bases between. The CDR3 loop spans 17 amino acids. The germline CDR1 and CDR2 sequences are SGHTA and FQGTGA. The CDR3 sequence: CASSLSGDGEDTDTQYF. The CDR3 coding sequence is TGTGCCAGCAGCCTATCAGGGGACGGAGAAGACACAGATACGCAGTATTTT. Full variable domain (rest looked up from reference TRBV7-3 and TRBJ2-3): GAGVSQTPSNKVTEKGKYVELRCDPISGHTALYWYRQSLGQGPEFLIYFQGTGAADDSGLPNDRFFAVRPEGSVSTLKIQRTERGDSAVYLCASSLSGDGEDTDTQYFGPGTRLTVL.

The CDR3 nucleotides read TGCAGTGCTAGAGACCGACAGGGGGACTACGAGCAGTACTTC. This codes for CSARDRQGDYEQYF. The chain recombines TRBV20-1 with TRBJ2-7, with 9 bases matching TRBD1. CDR1 is DFQATT, CDR2 SNEGSKA, per germline (reference sequence). This CDR3 comprises 14 residues. Trimming at V came to 0 bases and at J to 3 bases, leaving 3 bases not matched to a gene.

This clonotype was seen many times. V is TRBV11-3 and J is TRBJ2-7, with D tentatively TRBD1 or TRBD2 (5 bases each). This CDR3 has 19 amino acids. Germline V gene lookup returns CDR1 SGHNT and CDR2 YENEEA. V gave up 1 base and J gave up 0 bases, with 22 bases separating them. For the CDR3, the DNA is TGTGCCAGCAGCTTAGTGGGCGGTGCCGGGACGTCAAGCTCCTACGAGCAGTACTTC. Protein: CASSLVGGAGTSSSYEQYF.

Only a few counts were recorded for this clonotype. The V gene is TRBV7-2, the J gene TRBJ2-3, with 7 bases identical to TRBD1. This CDR3 region has 15 residues. V gave up 5 bases and J gave up 0 bases; unmatched junction bases: 5. CDR1 is SGHTA, CDR2 FQGNSA, per germline. CDR3 in amino acids: CASSHRGWSTDTQYF. CDR3 bases: TGTGCCAGCAGCCACAGGGGTTGGAGCACAGATACGCAGTATTTT. Full variable domain (rest looked up from reference TRBV7-2 and TRBJ2-3): GAGVSQSPSNKVTEKGKDVELRCDPISGHTALYWYRQSLGQGLEFLIYFQGNSAPDKSGLPSDRFSAERTGGSVSTLTIQRTQQEDSAVYLCASSHRGWSTDTQYFGPGTRLTVL.

The chain carries TRBV20-1 and TRBJ1-3, with D unresolved. CDR3 length equals 13 residues. The V end lost 3 bases, the J end lost 0 bases, and 6 bases lay between the germline ends. Germline values: CDR1 DFQATT, CDR2 SNEGSKA (reference sequence). This chain's CDR3 is CSARKGSGNTIYF. The CDR3 region has the DNA TGCAGTGCTAGGAAGGGCTCTGGAAACACCATATATTTT.